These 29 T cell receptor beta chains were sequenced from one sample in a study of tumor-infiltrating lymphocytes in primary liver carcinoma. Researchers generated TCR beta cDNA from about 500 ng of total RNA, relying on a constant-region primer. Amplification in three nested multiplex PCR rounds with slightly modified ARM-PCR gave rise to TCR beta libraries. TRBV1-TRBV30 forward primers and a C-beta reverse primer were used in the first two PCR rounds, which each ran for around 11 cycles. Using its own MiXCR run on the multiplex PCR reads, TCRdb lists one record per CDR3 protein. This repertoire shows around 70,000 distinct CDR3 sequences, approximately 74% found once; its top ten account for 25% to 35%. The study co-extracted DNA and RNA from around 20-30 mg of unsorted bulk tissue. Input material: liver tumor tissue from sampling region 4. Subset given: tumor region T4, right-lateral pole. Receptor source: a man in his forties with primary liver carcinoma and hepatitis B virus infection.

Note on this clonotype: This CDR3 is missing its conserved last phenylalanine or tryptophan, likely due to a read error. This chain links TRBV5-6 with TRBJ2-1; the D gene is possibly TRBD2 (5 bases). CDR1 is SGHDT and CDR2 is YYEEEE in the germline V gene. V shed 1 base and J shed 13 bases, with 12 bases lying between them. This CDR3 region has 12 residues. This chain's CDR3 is CASSLLARRQFS. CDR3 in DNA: TGTGCCAGCAGCTTGTTAGCGCGGCGACAGTTCTCC.

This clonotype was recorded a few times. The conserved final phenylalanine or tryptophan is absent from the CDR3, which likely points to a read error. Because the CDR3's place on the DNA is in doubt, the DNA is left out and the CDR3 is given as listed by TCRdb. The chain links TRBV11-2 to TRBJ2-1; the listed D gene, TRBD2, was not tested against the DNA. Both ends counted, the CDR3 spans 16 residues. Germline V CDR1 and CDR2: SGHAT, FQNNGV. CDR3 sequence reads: CASSCSSTSGRGGGIS.

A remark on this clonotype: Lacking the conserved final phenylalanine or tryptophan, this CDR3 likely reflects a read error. CDR3 nucleotides: TGTGCCAGCAGCCTGACCTGGACAGCTCATGAGACCCAGTACCAC. Translation: CASSLTWTAHETQYH. This sequence joins TRBV11-2 and TRBJ2-5; D may be TRBD1 (6 bases). The CDR3 sequence is 15 residues long. CDR1 and CDR2 (germline): SGHAT, FQNNGV. Trimming shortened V by 5 bases and J by 5 bases, and 18 bases separated the two germline ends.

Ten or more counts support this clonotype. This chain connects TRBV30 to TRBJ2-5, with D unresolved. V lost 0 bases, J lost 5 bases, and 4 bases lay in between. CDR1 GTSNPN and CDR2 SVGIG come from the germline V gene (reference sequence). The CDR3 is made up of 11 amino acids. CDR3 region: CAWSVRETQYF. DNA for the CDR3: TGTGCCTGGAGTGTTCGGGAGACCCAGTACTTC.

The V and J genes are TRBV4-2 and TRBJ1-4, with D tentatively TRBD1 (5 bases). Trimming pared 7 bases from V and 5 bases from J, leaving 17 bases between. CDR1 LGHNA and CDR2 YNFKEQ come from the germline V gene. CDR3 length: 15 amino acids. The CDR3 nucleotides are TGTGCCAGCAATCTAGTGGGACCACGGAATGAAAAACTGTTTTTT. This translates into CASNLVGPRNEKLFF.

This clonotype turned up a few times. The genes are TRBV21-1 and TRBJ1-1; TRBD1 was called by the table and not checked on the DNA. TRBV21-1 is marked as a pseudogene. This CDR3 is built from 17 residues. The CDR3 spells CASSKVRVSAVGTEAFF. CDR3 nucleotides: TGTGCCAGCAGCAAAGTCAGGGTTTCGGCAGTCGGGACTGAAGCTTTCTTT.

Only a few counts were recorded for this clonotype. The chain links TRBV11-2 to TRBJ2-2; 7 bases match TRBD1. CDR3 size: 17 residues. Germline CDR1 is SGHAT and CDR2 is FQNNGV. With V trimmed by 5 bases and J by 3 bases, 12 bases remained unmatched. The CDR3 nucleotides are TGTGCCAGCAGCCCCATGACAGGGCCCCTGTACACCGGGGAGCTGTTTTTT. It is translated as CASSPMTGPLYTGELFF.

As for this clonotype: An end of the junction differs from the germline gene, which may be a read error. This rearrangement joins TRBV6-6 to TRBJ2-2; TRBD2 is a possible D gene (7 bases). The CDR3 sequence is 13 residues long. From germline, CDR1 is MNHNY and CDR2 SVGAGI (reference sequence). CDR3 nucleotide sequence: TGTGTCAGCAGTTACCCGGGGGGCGGGGAGTTGTTTTTT. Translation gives CVSSYPGGGELFF.

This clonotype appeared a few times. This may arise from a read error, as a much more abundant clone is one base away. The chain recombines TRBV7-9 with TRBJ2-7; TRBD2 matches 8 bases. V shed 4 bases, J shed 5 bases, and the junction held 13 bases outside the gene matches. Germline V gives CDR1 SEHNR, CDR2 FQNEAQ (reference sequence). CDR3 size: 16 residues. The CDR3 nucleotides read TGTGCCAGCAGCTCAGCGGTAGCGGGGCCCTCGAACGAGCAGTACTTC. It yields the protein CASSSAVAGPSNEQYF.

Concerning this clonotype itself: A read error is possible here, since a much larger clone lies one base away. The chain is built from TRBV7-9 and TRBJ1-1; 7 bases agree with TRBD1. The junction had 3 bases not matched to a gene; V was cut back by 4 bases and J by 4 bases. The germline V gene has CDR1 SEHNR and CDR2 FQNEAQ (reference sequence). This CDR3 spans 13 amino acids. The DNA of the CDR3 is TGTGCCAGCAGCTCGGGACAGTCCACTGAAGCTTTCTTT. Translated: CASSSGQSTEAFF.

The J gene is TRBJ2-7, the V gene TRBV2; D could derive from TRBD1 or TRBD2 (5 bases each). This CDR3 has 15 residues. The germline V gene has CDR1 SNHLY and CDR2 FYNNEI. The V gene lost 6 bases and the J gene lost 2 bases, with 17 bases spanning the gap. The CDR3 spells CASSGVGDATYEQYF. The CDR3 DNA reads TGTGCCAGCAGCGGGGTAGGGGACGCTACCTACGAGCAGTACTTC.

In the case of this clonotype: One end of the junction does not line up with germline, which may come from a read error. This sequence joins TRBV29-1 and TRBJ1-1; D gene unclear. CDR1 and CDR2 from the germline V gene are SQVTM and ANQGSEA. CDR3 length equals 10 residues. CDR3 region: CSVLGTEVFF. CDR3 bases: TGCAGCGTTCTCGGTACTGAAGTTTTCTTT.

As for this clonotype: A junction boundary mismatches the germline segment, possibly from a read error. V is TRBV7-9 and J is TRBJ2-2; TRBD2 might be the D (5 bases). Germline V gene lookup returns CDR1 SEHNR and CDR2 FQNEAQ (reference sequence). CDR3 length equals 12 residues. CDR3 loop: CAISMTPGELFF. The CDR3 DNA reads TGTGCCATCAGCATGACTCCCGGGGAGTTGTTTTTT.

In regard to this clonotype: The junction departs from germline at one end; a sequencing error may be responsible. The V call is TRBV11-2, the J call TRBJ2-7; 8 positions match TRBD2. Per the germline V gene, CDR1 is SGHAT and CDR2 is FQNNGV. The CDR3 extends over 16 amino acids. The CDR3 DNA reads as TGTGCCAGCAAAGCGTGGGTAGCGGGAATGCACTACGAGCATCACTTC. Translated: CASKAWVAGMHYEHHF.

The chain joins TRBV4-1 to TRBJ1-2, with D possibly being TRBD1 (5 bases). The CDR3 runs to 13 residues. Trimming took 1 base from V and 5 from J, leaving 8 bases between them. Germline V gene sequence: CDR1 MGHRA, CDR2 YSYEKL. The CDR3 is CASSQVQAYGYTF. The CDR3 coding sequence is TGCGCCAGCAGCCAAGTACAGGCTTATGGCTACACCTTC.

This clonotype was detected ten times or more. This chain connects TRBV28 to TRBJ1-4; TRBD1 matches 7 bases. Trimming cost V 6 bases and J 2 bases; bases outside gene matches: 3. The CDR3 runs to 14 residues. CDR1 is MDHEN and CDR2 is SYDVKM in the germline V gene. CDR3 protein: CASSSGQTNEKLFF. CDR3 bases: TGTGCCAGCAGCTCGGGACAGACTAATGAAAAACTGTTTTTT.

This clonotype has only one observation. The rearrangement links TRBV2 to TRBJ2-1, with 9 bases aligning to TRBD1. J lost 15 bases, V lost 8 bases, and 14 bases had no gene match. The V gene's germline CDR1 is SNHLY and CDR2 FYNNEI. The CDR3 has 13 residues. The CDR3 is CASWDRVAVERFF. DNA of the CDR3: TGTGCCAGCTGGGACAGGGTTGCAGTTGAACGGTTCTTC.

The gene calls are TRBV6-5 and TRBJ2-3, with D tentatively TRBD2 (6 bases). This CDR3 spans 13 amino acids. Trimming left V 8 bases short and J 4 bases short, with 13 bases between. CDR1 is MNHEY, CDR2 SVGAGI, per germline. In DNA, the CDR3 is TGTGCCAGCGATAAGACTAGGGCAGATACGCAGTATTTT. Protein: CASDKTRADTQYF.

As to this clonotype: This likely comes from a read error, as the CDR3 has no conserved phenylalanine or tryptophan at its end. CDR3 nucleotide sequence: TGTGCCAGCAGTTTTCTTGCTAGCTCCGGGAGTTCCTACAATGAGCAGTTCTCC. It specifies CASSFLASSGSSYNEQFS. The rearrangement joins TRBV12-3 or TRBV12-4 to TRBJ2-1, with D possibly being TRBD2 (6 bases). Trimming left V 3 bases short and J 1 base short, with 19 bases between. CDR3 length: 18 residues.

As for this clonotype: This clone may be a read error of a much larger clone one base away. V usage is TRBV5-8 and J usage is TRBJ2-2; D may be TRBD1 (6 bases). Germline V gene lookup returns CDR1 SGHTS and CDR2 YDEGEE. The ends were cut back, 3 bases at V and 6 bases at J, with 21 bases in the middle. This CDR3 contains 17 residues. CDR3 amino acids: CASSSDYGQGRPGELFF. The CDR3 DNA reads TGTGCCAGCAGCTCGGATTATGGGCAGGGGCGTCCCGGGGAGCTGTTTTTT.

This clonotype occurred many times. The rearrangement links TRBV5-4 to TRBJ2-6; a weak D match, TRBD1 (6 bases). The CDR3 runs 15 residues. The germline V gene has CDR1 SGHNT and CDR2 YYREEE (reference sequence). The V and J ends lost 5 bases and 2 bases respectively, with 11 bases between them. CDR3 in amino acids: CASRQGFAGANVLTF. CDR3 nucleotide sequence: TGTGCCAGCAGACAGGGCTTTGCTGGGGCCAACGTCCTGACTTTC. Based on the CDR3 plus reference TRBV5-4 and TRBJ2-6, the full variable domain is ETGVTQSPTHLIKTRGQQVTLRCSSQSGHNTVSWYQQALGQGPQFIFQYYREEENGRGNFPPRFSGLQFPNYSSELNVNALELDDSALYLCASRQGFAGANVLTFGAGSRLTVL.

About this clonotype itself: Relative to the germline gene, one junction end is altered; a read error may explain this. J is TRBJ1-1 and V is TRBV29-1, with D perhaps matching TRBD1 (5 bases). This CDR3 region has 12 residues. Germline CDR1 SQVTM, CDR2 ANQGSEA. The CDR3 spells CSVMQGNAEALF. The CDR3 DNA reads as TGCAGCGTTATGCAGGGTAACGCTGAAGCTCTCTTT. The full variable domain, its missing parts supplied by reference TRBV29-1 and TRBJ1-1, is SAVISQKPSRDICQRGTSLTIQCQVDSQVTMMFWYRQQPGQSLTLIATANQGSEATYESGFVIDKFPISRPNLTFSTLTVSNMSPEDSSIYLCSVMQGNAEALFGQGTRLTVV.

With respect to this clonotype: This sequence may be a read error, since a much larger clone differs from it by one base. CDR3 region: CASGEATYTGELFF. CDR3 nucleotide sequence: TGTGCCTCCGGGGAGGCTACGTACACCGGGGAGCTGTTTTTT. The chain carries TRBV10-3 and TRBJ2-2, with D perhaps matching TRBD2 (6 bases). The CDR3 totals 14 residues. Deletions cut 11 bases from V and 3 bases from J, with 16 bases between. Germline CDR1 is ENHRY and CDR2 is SYGVKD.

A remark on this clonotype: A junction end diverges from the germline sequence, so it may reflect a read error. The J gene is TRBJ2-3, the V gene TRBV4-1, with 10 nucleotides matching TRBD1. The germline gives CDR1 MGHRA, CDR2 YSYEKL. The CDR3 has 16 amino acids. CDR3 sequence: CASSQLGTGVTGTQYF. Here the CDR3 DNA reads TGTGCCAGCAGCCAGCTCGGGACAGGGGTTACAGGTACGCAGTATTTT.

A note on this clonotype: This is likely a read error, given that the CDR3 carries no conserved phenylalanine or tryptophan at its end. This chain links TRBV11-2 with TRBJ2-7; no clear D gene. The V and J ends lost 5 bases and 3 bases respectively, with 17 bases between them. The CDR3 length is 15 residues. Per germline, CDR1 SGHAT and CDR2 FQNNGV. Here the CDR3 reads CASSPAPGPDYEQYL. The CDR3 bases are TGTGCCAGCAGCCCGGCACCGGGTCCGGACTACGAGCAGTACCTC.

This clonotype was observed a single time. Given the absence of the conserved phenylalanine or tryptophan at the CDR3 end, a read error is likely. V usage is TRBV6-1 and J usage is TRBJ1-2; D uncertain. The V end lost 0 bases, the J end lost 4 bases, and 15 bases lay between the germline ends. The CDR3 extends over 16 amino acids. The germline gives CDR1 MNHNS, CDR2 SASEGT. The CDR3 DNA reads TGTGCCAGCAGTGAAGCGCTCTGGGGAGTGGCCTATGGCTACACCTAC. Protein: CASSEALWGVAYGYTY.

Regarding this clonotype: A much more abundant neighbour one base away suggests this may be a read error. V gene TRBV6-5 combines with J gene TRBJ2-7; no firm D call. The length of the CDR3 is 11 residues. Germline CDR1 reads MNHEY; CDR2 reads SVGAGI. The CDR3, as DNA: TGTGTCAGCAGGAGTCCCTACGAGCAGTACTTC. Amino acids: CVSRSPYEQYF.

CDR3: CSAEDSDYNEQFF. For the CDR3, the DNA is TGCAGCGCTGAGGATAGCGACTACAATGAGCAGTTCTTC. The chain employs TRBV29-1 and TRBJ2-1; the D gene is possibly TRBD2 (5 bases). Trimming removed 7 bases at V and 3 bases at J, with 13 bases between. Germline CDR1 and CDR2: SQVTM and ANQGSEA. The CDR3 consists of 13 residues.

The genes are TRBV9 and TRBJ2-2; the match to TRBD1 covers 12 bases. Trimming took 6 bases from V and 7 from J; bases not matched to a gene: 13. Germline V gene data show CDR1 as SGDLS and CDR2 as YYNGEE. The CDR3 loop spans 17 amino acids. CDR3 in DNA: TGTGCCAGCAACGTGGACCGGGACAGGGGGCTTAACGGGGAGCTGTTTTTT. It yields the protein CASNVDRDRGLNGELFF.